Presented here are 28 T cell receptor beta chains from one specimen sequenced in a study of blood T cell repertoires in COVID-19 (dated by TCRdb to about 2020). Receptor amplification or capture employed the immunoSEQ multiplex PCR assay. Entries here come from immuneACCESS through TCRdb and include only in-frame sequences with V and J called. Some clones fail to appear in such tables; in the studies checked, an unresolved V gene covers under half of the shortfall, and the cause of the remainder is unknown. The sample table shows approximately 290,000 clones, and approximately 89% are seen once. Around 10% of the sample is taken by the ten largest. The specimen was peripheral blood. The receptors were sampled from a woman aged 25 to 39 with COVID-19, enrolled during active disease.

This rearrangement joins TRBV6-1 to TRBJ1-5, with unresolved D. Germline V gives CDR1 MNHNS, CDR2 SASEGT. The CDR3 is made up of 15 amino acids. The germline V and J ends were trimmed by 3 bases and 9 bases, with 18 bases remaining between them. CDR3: CASSERQEMPRPQHF. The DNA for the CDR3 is TGTGCCAGCAGTGAGAGACAAGAGATGCCCAGGCCCCAGCATTTT.

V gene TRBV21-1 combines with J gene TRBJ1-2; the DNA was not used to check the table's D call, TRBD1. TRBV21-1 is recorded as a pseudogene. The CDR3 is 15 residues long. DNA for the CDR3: TGTGCCAGCAGCGAAACATCCTCTCCGTCCTATGGCTACACCTTC. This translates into CASSETSSPSYGYTF.

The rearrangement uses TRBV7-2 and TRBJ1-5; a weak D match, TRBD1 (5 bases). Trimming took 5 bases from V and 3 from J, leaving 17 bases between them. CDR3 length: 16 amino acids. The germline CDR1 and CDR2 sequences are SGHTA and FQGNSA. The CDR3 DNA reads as TGTGCCAGCAGCAATGCGACAGTTCTACCCAATCAGCCCCAGCATTTT. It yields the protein CASSNATVLPNQPQHF.

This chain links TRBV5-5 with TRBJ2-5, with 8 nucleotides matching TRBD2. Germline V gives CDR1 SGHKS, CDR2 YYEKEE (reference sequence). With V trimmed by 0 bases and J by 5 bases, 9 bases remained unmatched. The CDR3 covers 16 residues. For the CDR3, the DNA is TGTGCCAGCAGCTTGGCGCGACTAGCGAGGGAGGAGACCCAGTACTTC. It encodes CASSLARLAREETQYF.

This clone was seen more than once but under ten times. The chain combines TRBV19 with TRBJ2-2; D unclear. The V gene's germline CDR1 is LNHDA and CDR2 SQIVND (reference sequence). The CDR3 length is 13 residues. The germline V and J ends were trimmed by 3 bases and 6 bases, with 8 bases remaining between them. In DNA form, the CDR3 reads TGTGCCAGTAGTATGCTGCGGCCCGGGGAGCTGTTTTTT. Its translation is CASSMLRPGELFF.

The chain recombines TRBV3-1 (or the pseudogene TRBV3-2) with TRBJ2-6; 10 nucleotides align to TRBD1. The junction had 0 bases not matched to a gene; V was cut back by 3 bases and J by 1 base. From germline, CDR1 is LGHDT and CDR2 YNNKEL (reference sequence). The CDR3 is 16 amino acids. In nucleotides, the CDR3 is TGTGCCAGCAGCCAGGGACAGGGGTCTGGGGCCAACGTCCTGACTTTC. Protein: CASSQGQGSGANVLTF.

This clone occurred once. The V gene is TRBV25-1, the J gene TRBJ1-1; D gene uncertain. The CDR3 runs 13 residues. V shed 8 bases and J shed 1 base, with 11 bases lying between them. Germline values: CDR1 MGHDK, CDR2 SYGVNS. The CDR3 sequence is CASAAISNTEAFF. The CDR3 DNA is TGTGCCAGCGCAGCGATTTCGAACACTGAAGCTTTCTTT.

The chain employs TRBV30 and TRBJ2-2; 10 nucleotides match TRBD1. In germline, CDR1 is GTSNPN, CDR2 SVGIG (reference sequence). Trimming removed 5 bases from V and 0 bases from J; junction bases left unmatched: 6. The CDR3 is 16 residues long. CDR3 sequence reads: CAWWTGGPSNTGELFF. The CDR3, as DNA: TGTGCCTGGTGGACAGGGGGTCCCTCGAACACCGGGGAGCTGTTTTTT.

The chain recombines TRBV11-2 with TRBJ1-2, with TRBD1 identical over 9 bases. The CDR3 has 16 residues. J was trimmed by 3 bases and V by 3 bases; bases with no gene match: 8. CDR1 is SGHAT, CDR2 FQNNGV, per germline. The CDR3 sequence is CASSLPTGGIDYGYTF. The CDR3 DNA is TGTGCCAGCAGCTTGCCCACAGGGGGCATTGACTATGGCTACACCTTC.

CDR3 DNA: TGCGCCAGCAGCCGACGGGAGAACACTGAAGCTTTCTTT. Protein: CASSRRENTEAFF. The chain employs TRBV10-2 and TRBJ1-1; D is unresolved. Germline lookup yields CDR1 WSHSY and CDR2 SAAADI. CDR3 size: 13 residues. V lost 6 bases and J lost 1, with 9 bases in between.

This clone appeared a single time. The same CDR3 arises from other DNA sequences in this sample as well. The CDR3 DNA sequence: TGTGCCAGCAGTCCCGACCGGGGTGCCGGGGGCTACGAGCAGTACTTC. It codes for CASSPDRGAGGYEQYF. V and J are TRBV28 and TRBJ2-7; D may be TRBD2 (6 bases). With 5 bases removed from V and 3 bases from J, the gap between germline ends came to 20 bases. CDR3 length: 16 amino acids. Germline CDR1 MDHEN, CDR2 SYDVKM.

In nucleotides, the CDR3 is TGTGCCAGCAGCTCCCTCTCCTACGAGCAGTACTTC. Translating it yields CASSSLSYEQYF. This chain uses TRBV7-2 with TRBJ2-7; D unclear. Trimming cost V 4 bases and J 0 bases, with 4 bases left between them. This CDR3 is built from 12 residues. Germline CDR1 reads SGHTA; CDR2 reads FQGNSA. Using reference TRBV7-2 and TRBJ2-7 for the parts outside the CDR3, the full variable domain is GAGVSQSPSNKVTEKGKDVELRCDPISGHTALYWYRQSLGQGLEFLIYFQGNSAPDKSGLPSDRFSAERTGGSVSTLTIQRTQQEDSAVYLCASSSLSYEQYFGPGTRLTVT.

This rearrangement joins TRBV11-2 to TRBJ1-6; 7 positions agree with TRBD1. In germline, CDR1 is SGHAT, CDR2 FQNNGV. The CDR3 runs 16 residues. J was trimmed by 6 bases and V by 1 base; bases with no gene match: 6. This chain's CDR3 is CASSLAGQLFNSPLHF. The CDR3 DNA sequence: TGTGCCAGCAGCTTAGCGGGACAGCTTTTTAATTCACCCCTCCACTTT.

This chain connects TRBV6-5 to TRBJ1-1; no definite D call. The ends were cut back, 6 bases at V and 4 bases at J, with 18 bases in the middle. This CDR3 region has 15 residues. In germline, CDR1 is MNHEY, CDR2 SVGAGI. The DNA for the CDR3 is TGTGCCAGCAGAGGAGAGGGATCGGGTGTCACTGAAGCTTTCTTT. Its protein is CASRGEGSGVTEAFF.

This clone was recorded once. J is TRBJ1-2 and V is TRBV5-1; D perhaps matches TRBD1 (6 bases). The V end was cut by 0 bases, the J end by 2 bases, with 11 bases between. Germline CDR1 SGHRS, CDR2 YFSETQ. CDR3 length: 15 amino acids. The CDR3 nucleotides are TGCGCCAGCAGCTTGGGGGACACAACCAACTATGGCTACACCTTC. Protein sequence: CASSLGDTTNYGYTF. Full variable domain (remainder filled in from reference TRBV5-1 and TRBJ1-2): KAGVTQTPRYLIKTRGQQVTLSCSPISGHRSVSWYQQTPGQGLQFLFEYFSETQRNKGNFPGRFSGRQFSNSRSEMNVSTLELGDSALYLCASSLGDTTNYGYTFGSGTRLTVV.

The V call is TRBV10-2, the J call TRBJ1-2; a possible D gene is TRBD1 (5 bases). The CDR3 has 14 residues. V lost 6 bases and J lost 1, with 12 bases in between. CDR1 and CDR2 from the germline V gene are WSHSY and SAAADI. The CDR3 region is CASSALGGNYGYTF. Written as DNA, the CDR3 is TGCGCCAGCAGCGCCCTGGGGGGTAACTATGGCTACACCTTC.

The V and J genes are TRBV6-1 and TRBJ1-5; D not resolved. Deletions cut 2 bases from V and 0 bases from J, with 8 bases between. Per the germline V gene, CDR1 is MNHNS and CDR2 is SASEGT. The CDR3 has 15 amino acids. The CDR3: CASSEFVYSNQPQHF. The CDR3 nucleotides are TGTGCCAGCAGTGAATTCGTTTATAGCAATCAGCCCCAGCATTTT.

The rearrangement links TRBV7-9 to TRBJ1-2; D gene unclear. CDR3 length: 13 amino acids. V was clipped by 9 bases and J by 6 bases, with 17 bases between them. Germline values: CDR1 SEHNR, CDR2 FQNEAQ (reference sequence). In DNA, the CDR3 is TGTGCCAGTTCTATCGAGGGAGAGGATGGCTACACCTTC. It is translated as CASSIEGEDGYTF.

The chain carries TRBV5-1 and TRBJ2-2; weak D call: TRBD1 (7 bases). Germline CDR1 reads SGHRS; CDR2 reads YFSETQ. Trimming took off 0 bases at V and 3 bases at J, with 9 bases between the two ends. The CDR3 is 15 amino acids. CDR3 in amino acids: CASSLVRGDTGELFF. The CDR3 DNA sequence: TGCGCCAGCAGCTTGGTCAGGGGGGACACCGGGGAGCTGTTTTTT. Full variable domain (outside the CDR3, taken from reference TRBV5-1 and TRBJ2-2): KAGVTQTPRYLIKTRGQQVTLSCSPISGHRSVSWYQQTPGQGLQFLFEYFSETQRNKGNFPGRFSGRQFSNSRSEMNVSTLELGDSALYLCASSLVRGDTGELFFGEGSRLTVL.

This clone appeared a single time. CDR3: CASSLGPGTYEQYF. CDR3 coding DNA: TGTGCCAGCAGCTTAGGGCCGGGGACCTACGAGCAGTACTTC. The chain links TRBV7-9 to TRBJ2-7; maybe TRBD2 (5 bases). The V end was cut by 1 base, the J end by 2 bases, with 9 bases between. The CDR3 spans 14 residues. Germline CDR1 reads SEHNR; CDR2 reads FQNEAQ (reference sequence).

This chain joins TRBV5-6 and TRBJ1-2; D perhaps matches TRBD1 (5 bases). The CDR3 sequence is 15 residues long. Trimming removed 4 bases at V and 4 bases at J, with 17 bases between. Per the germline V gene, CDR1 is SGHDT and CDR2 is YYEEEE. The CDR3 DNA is TGTGCCAGCAGCCCCAGACAGACTCTTGTCTATGGCTACACCTTC. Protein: CASSPRQTLVYGYTF.

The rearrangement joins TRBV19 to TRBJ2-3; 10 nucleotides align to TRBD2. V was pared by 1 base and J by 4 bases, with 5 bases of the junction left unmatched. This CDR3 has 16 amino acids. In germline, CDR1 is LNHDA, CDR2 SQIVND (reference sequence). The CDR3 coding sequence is TGTGCCAGTAGTATAGGGGGACTAGCGTTTGCAGATACGCAGTATTTT. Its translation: CASSIGGLAFADTQYF.

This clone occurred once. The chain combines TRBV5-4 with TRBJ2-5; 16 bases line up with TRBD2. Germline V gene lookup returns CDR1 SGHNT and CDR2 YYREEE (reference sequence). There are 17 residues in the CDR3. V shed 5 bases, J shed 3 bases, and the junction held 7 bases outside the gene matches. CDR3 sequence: CASRKGGTSGGEETQYF. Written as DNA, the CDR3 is TGTGCCAGCAGGAAGGGAGGGACTAGCGGGGGGGAAGAGACCCAGTACTTC.

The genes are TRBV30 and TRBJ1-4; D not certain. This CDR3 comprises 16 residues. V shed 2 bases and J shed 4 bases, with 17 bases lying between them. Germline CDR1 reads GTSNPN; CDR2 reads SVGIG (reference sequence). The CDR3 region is CAWSPGSTRLNEKLFF. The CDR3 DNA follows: TGTGCCTGGAGTCCGGGATCAACCCGTCTTAATGAAAAACTGTTTTTT.

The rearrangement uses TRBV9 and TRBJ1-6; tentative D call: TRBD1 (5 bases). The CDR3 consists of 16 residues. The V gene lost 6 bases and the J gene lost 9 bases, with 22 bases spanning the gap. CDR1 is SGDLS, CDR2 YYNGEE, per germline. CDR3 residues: CASNAGGDRVTSPLHF. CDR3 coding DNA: TGTGCCAGCAACGCCGGCGGTGACAGAGTAACTTCACCCCTCCACTTT.

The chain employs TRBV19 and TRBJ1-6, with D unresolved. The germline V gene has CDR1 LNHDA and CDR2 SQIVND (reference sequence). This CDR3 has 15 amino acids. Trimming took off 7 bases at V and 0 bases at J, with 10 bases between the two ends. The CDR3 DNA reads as TGTGCCAGTACTACGCGGTCCTCCTATAATTCACCCCTCCACTTT. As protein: CASTTRSSYNSPLHF.

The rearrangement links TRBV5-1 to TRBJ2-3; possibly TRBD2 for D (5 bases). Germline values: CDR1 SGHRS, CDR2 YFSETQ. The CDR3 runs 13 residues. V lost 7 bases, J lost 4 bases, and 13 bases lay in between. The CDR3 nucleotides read TGCGCCAGCGGCGTGAGGAGGTCAGATACGCAGTATTTT. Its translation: CASGVRRSDTQYF.

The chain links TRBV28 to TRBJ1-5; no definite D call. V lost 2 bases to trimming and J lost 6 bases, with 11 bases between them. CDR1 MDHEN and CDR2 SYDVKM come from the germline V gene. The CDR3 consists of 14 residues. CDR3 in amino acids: CASSLEGGTQPQHF. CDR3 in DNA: TGTGCCAGCAGTTTAGAGGGAGGTACTCAGCCCCAGCATTTT.